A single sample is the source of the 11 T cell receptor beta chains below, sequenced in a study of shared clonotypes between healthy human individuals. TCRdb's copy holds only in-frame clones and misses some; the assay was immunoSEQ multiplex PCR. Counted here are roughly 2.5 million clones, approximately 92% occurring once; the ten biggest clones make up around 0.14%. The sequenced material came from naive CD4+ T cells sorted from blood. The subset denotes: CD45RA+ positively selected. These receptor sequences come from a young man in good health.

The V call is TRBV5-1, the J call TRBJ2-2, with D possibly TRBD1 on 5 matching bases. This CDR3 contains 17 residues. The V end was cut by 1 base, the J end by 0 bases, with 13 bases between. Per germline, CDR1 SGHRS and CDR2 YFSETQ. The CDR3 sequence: CASSLTGKRANTGELFF. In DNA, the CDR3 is TGCGCCAGCAGCTTGACAGGCAAACGCGCGAACACCGGGGAGCTGTTTTTT.

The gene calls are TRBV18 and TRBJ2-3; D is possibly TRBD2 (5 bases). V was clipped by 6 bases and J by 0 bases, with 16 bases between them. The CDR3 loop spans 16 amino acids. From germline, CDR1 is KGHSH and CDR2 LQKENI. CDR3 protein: CASSPWGETSTDTQYF. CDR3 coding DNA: TGTGCCAGCTCCCCGTGGGGAGAGACTAGCACAGATACGCAGTATTTT.

The CDR3 DNA reads TGTGCCAGCAGTTACCCAGCGGGCCTAGACACAGATACGCAGTATTTT. It is translated as CASSYPAGLDTDTQYF. The chain carries TRBV6-6 and TRBJ2-3, with D possibly TRBD2 on 6 matching bases. Germline loops: CDR1 MNHNY, CDR2 SVGAGI (reference sequence). The CDR3 sequence is 16 residues long. V was trimmed by 2 bases and J by 2 bases, leaving 14 bases between them.

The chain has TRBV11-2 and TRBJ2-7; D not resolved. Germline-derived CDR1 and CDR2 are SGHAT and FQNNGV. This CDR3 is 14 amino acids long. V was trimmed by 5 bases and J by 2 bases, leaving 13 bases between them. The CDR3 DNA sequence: TGTGCCAGCAGCAGCCTGACAAAGGCCTACGAGCAGTACTTC. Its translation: CASSSLTKAYEQYF.

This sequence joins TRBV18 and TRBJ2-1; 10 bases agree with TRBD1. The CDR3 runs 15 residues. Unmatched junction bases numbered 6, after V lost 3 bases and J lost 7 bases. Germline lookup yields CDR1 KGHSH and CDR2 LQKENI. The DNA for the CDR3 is TGTGCCAGCTCACCGGGACAGGGGCTTCGAAATGAGCAGTTCTTC. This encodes CASSPGQGLRNEQFF.

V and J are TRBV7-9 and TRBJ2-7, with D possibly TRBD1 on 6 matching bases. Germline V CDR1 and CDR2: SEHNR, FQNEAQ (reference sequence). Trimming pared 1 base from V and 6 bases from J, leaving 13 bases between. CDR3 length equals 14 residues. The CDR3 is CASSLDGGGGEQYF. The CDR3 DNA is TGTGCCAGCAGCTTAGATGGGGGCGGAGGCGAGCAGTACTTC.

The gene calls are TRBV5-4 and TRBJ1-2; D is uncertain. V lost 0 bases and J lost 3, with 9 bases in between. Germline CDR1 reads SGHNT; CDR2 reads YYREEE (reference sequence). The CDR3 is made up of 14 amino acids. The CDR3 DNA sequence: TGTGCCAGCAGCTTGGTATCAGGCGACTATGGCTACACCTTC. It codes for CASSLVSGDYGYTF.

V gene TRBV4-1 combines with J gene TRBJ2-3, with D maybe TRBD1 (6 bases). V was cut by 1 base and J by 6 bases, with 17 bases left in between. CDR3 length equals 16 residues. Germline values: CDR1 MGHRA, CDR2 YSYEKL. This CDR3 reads CASSQAGGRGVDTQYF. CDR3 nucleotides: TGCGCCAGCAGCCAAGCTGGCGGCAGGGGAGTGGATACGCAGTATTTT.

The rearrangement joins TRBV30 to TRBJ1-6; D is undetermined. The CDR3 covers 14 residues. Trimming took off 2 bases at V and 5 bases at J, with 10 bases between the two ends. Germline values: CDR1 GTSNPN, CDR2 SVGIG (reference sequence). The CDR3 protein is CAWSRGSHNSPLHF. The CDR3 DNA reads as TGTGCCTGGAGTAGAGGTTCTCATAATTCACCCCTCCACTTT.

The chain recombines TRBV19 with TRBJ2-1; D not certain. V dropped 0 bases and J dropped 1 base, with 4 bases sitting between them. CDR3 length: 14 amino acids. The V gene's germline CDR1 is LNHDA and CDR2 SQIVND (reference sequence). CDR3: CASSIENSYNEQFF. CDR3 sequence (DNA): TGTGCCAGTAGTATAGAGAATTCCTACAATGAGCAGTTCTTC.

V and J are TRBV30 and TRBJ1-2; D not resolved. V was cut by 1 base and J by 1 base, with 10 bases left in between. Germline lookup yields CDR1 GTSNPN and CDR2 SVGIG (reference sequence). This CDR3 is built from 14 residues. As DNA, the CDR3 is TGTGCCTGGAGTGAGTCTCAGGTTAACTATGGCTACACCTTC. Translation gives CAWSESQVNYGYTF.